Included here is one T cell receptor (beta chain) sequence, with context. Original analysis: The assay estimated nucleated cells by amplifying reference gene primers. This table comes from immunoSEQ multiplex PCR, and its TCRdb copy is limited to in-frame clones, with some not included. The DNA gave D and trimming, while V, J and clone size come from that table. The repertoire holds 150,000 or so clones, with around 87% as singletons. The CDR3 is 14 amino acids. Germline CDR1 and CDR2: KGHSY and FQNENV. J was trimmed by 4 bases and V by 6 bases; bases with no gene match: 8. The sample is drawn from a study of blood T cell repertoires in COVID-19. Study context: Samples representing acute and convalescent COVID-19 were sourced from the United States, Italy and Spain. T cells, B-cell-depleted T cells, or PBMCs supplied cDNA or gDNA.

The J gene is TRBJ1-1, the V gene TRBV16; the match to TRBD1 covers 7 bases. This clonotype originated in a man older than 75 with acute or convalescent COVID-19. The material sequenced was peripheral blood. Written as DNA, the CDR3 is TGTGCCAGCAGTTCCGGGACAGCCAGCACTGAAGCTTTCTTT. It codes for CASSSGTASTEAFF.